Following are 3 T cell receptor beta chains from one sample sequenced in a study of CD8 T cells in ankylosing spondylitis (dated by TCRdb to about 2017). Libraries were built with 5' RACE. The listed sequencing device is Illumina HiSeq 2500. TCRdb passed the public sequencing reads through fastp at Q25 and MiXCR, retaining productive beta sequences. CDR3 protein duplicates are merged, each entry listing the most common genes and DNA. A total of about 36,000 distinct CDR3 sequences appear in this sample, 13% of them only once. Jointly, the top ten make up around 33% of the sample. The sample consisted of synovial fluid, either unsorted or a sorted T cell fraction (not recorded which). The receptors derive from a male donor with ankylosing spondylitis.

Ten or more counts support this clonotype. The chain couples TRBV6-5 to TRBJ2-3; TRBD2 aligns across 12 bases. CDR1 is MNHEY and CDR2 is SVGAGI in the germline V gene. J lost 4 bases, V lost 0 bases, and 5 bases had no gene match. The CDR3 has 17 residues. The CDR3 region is CASSYSTSGSAADTQYF. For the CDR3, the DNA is TGTGCCAGCAGTTACTCGACTAGCGGGAGCGCGGCAGATACGCAGTATTTT.

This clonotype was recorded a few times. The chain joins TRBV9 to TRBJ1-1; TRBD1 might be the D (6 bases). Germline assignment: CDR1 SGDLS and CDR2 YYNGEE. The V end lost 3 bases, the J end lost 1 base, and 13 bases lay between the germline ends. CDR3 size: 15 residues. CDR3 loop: CASSGRGRRNTEAFF. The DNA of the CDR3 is TGTGCCAGCAGCGGCCGGGGGCGTAGGAACACTGAAGCTTTCTTT.

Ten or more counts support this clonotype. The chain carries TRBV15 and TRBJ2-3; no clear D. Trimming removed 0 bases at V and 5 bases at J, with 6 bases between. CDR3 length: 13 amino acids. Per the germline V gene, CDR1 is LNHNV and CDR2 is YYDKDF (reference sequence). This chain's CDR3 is CATSRDPIDTQYF. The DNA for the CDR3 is TGTGCCACCAGCAGAGATCCCATAGATACGCAGTATTTT.